Sequencing of this TCR beta chain was carried out in a study of CD8+ T cells in alopecia areata. The authors extracted RNA and reverse transcribed it into cDNA as the sequencing template. The assay was immunoSEQ multiplex PCR, and TCRdb's table has in-frame clones only and misses some. The data contain over 150,000 clones, 50% to 70% of them seen just once; the ten biggest clones take up 1.5% to 2%. Germline assignment: CDR1 SGHRS and CDR2 YFSETQ. This CDR3 region has 15 residues. V lost 4 bases and J lost 1, with 13 bases in between. This chain joins TRBV5-1 and TRBJ2-3; TRBD1 is a possible D gene (5 bases). This specimen consisted of CD4+ T cells sorted from blood, obtained at week 0. The clonotype originates from a human donor with alopecia areata. The CDR3 loop is CASSDLSRGTDTQYF. The CDR3 DNA follows: TGCGCCAGCAGCGATTTGTCCAGGGGCACAGATACGCAGTATTTT.